This T cell receptor beta chain was captured in a study of T cells in Graves' hyperthyroidism and ophthalmopathy. Overall study results and limits: A model using 13 V-J features told ophthalmopathy apart from stable hyperthyroidism.

Template material for amplifying TCR beta CDR3 regions consisted of RNA transcripts. HTBI primers were the set used in a first-round RT-PCR of the TCR CDR3. TCRdb analysed the multiplex PCR reads with MiXCR anew, one entry per CDR3 protein. The table records a few hundred thousand distinct CDR3 sequences, roughly an eighth of them present only once. Individuals with ophthalmopathy presented a Clinical Activity Score of at least 3, a NOSPECS grade of at least 4 and a duration under 3 months. Exclusion of a patient resulted from uncontrolled infection, other autoimmune disease, pregnancy or lactation. For this clonotype: What it binds is unknown.

The sample comprised blood. The TCR comes from a woman aged 40 to 49 with Graves' ophthalmopathy.

CDR3 region: CASSIPGSLGTQYF. CDR3 nucleotides: TGTGCCAGTAGTATTCCGGGATCCCTAGGGACCCAGTACTTC. V gene TRBV19 combines with J gene TRBJ2-5, with D tentatively TRBD2 (5 bases). The germline V and J ends were trimmed by 3 bases and 7 bases, with 15 bases remaining between them. The V gene's germline CDR1 is LNHDA and CDR2 SQIVND (reference sequence). The CDR3 has 14 amino acids.